The sequence of this T cell receptor beta chain was determined in a study of blood T cell repertoires in COVID-19. Study-level information: COVID-19 samples collected from the United States, Italy and Spain covered acute and convalescent phases. T cells, B-cell-depleted T cells, or PBMCs supplied cDNA or gDNA.

Per the authors' pipeline: Reference gene primers were amplified, and this amplification served to estimate nucleated cell counts. The method was immunoSEQ multiplex PCR; TCRdb's version includes in-frame clones alone and lacks a portion of them. The D gene and trimming were derived from the DNA, and the V and J assignments and clone size from that table. The sample yields about 14,000 clones, less than 80% seen once. V trimming: 2 bases; J trimming: 0 bases; junction bases outside the gene matches: 5. The CDR3 is 17 amino acids. The germline CDR1 and CDR2 sequences are MNHEY and SVGEGT. This sequence was found in a man aged 65-85 years with acute or convalescent COVID-19. Sequences were obtained from peripheral blood. This chain connects TRBV6-2 or TRBV6-3 to TRBJ2-1; 9 positions agree with TRBD2. CDR3 DNA: TGTGCCAGCAGTTACGCTAGCGGGACTGGCTCCTACAATGAGCAGTTCTTC. Its protein is CASSYASGTGSYNEQFF.